This TCR beta chain stems from a study of CD8 T cells in Susac syndrome. Study outcomes and limitations: Expansion of clones was not seen in the CD4+ T cell repertoires of Susac syndrome.

A note on this clonotype: Its antigen is as yet unknown.

After removal of 5 bases from V and 11 bases from J, the junction contained 13 bases not matched to a gene. This CDR3 has 15 amino acids. CDR1 LNHDA and CDR2 SQIVND come from the germline V gene (reference sequence). TCR beta sequences were obtained from blood CD8+ and CD4+ T cells. Random hexamers were used to reverse transcribe roughly 0.5 to 1 ug of RNA. Amplification of TCR beta CDR3 across 54 Vbeta and 13 Jbeta was performed with immunoSEQ multiplex PCR. TCRdb reprocessed the immunoSEQ multiplex PCR reads with MiXCR, giving one entry per CDR3 protein. In the table there are tens of thousands of distinct CDR3 sequences, 93% of which are singletons.

The genes are TRBV19 and TRBJ2-2, with TRBD2 matching 8 bases. The receptor was isolated from a human donor with Susac syndrome. Source material: CD4+ T cells from PBMCs. In nucleotides, the CDR3 is TGTGCCAGTAGTTTTGCCGGGACTAGAGTGTACGAGCTGTTTTTT. It codes for CASSFAGTRVYELFF.